The source of this T cell receptor (beta chain) is a study of CXCR3-negative and CXCR3-positive naive CD8 T cells. Preparation of TRB cDNA libraries relied on 5' RACE carrying UMI labels. TCRdb reprocessed the 5' RACE reads, keeping one entry per CDR3 protein, no DNA. The listing records over 100,000 distinct CDR3 sequences. General study points: CXCR3-positive naive cells carried more hydrophobic TRB CDR3s than CXCR3-negative ones.

The germline V gene encodes CDR1 MNHEY and CDR2 SVGAGI. The CDR3 extends over 17 amino acids. In regard to this clonotype: The target antigen is unknown.

Naivety in CD8+ T cells corresponded to a CD45RO-CCR7+CD27+CD95- phenotype. What was sequenced was naive CXCR3- CD8+ T cells from blood. Sample subset: CD45RO-CCR7+CD27+CD95- naive CD8+ T cells lacking CXCR3 (TNR3-). The sequence derives from a human donor in good health. Some clones in this sample may be carry-over from other donors' samples. V is TRBV6-5 and J is TRBJ1-5; without DNA, the TCRdb call of TRBD1 cannot be checked. The CDR3 spells CASSSPSPRQGSQPQHF.